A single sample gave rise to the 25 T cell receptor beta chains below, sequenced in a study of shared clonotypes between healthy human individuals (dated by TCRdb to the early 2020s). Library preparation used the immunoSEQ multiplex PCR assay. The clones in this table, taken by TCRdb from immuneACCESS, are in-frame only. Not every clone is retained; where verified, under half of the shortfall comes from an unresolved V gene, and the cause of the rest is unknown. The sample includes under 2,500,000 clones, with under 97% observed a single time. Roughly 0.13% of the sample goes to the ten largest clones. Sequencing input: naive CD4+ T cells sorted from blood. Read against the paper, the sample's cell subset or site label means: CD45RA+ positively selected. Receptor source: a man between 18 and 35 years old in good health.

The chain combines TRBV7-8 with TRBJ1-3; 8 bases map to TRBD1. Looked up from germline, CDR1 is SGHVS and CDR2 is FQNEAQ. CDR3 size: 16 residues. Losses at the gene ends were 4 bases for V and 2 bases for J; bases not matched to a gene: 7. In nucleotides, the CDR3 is TGTGCCAGCAGCTCGGGGGCAGGGGGCACTGGAAACACCATATATTTT. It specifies CASSSGAGGTGNTIYF.

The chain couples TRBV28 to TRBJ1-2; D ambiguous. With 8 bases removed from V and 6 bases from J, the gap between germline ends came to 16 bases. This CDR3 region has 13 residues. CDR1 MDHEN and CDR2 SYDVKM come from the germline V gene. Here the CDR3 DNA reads TGTGCCAGCCATTCCGGGCCGCCCCATGGCTACACCTTC. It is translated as CASHSGPPHGYTF.

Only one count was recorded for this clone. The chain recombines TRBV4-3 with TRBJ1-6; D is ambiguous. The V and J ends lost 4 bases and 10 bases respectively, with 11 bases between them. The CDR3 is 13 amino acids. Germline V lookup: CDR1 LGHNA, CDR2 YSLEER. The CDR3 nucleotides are TGCGCCAGCAGCCTCGCTGGAGTCTCACCCCTCCACTTT. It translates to CASSLAGVSPLHF.

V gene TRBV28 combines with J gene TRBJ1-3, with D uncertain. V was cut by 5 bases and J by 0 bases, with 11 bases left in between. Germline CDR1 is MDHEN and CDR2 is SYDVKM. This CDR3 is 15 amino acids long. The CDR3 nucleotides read TGTGCCAGCAGTAGGTCGGTGAGCTCTGGAAACACCATATATTTT. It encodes CASSRSVSSGNTIYF.

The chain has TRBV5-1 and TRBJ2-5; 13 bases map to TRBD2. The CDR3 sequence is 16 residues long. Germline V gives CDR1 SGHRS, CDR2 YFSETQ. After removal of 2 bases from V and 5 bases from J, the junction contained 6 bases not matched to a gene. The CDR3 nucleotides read TGCGCCAGCAGCTTTGGGACTAGCGGGGCGGGGGAGACCCAGTACTTC. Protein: CASSFGTSGAGETQYF. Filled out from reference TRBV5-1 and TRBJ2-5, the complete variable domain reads KAGVTQTPRYLIKTRGQQVTLSCSPISGHRSVSWYQQTPGQGLQFLFEYFSETQRNKGNFPGRFSGRQFSNSRSEMNVSTLELGDSALYLCASSFGTSGAGETQYFGPGTRLLVL.

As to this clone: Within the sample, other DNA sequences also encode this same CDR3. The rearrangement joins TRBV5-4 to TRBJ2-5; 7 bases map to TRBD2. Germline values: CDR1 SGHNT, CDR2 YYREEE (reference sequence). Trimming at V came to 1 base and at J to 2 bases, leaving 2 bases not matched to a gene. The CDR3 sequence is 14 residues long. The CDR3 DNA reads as TGTGCCAGCAGCTTGTGGGGGGGACAAGAGACCCAGTACTTC. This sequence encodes CASSLWGGQETQYF.

CDR3 bases: TGTGCCAGCAGCCCGGGACAGCCGGGACTAGCGGGAGGAAGAGAGCAGTTCTTC. Its protein is CASSPGQPGLAGGREQFF. The genes are TRBV11-2 and TRBJ2-1, with 15 bases lining up with TRBD2. V lost 5 bases, J lost 10 bases, and 15 bases stayed unmatched. CDR1 SGHAT and CDR2 FQNNGV come from the germline V gene. The CDR3 runs 18 residues.

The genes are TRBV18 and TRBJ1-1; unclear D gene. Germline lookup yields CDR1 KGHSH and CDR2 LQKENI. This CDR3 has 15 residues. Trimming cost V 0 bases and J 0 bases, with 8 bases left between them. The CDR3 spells CASSPPDWVNTEAFF. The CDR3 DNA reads TGTGCCAGCTCACCACCGGACTGGGTGAACACTGAAGCTTTCTTT. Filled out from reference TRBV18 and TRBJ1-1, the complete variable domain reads NAGVMQNPRHLVRRRGQEARLRCSPMKGHSHVYWYRQLPEEGLKFMVYLQKENIIDESGMPKERFSAEFPKEGPSILRIQQVVRGDSAAYFCASSPPDWVNTEAFFGQGTRLTVV.

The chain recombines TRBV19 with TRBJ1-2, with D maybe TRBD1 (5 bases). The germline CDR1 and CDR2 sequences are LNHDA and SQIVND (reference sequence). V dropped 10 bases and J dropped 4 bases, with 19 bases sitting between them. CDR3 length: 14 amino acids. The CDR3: CATSRIGARYGYTF. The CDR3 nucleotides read TGTGCCACCTCGAGGATCGGGGCCCGCTATGGCTACACCTTC.

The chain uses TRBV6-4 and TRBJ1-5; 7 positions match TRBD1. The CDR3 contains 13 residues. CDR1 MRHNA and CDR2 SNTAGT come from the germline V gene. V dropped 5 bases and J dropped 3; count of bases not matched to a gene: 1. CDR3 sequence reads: CASSRGLNQPQHF. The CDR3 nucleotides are TGTGCCAGCAGTAGGGGGCTCAATCAGCCCCAGCATTTT.

DNA for the CDR3: TGTGCCAGCTCCACCCTAGCGGGGGCCAGCACAGATACGCAGTATTTT. Protein product: CASSTLAGASTDTQYF. The rearrangement uses TRBV18 and TRBJ2-3; 10 bases map to TRBD2. CDR3 length: 16 amino acids. V lost 6 bases and J lost 0; bases outside the gene matches: 6. The V gene's germline CDR1 is KGHSH and CDR2 LQKENI.

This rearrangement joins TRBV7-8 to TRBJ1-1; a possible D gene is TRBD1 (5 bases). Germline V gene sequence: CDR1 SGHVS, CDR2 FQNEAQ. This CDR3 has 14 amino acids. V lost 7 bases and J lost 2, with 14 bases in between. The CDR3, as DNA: TGTGCCAGCAAGGCCCTCACAGGAAACACTGAAGCTTTCTTT. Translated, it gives CASKALTGNTEAFF.

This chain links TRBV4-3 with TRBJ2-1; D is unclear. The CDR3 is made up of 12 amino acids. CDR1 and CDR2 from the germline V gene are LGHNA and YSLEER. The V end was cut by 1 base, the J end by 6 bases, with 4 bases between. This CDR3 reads CASSQGSNEQFF. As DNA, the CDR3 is TGCGCCAGCAGCCAAGGCTCCAATGAGCAGTTCTTC.

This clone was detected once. The CDR3 DNA reads TGCGCCAGCAGTGATGCAGCGACTAATGAAAAACTGTTTTTT. Translated, it gives CASSDAATNEKLFF. The chain is built from TRBV10-1 and TRBJ1-4; no clear D. The germline V and J ends were trimmed by 3 bases and 2 bases, with 7 bases remaining between them. The length of the CDR3 is 14 residues. Germline V gives CDR1 WNHNN, CDR2 SYGVQD (reference sequence).

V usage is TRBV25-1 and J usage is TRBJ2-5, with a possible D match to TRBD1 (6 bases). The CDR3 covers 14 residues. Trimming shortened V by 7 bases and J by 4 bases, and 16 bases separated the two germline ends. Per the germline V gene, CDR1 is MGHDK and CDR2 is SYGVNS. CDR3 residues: CASTGTYGGETQYF. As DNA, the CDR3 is TGTGCCAGCACCGGGACATATGGGGGAGAGACCCAGTACTTC.

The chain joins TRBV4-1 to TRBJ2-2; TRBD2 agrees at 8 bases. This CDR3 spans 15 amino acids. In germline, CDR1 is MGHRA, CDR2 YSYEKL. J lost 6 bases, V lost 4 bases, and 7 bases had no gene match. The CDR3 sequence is CASSPGGPRSGELFF. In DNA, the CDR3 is TGCGCCAGCAGCCCGGGGGGGCCAAGGTCCGGGGAGCTGTTTTTT.

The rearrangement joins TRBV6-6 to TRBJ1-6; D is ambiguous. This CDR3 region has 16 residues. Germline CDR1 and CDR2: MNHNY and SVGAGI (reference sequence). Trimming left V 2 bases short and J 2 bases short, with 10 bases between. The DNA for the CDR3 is TGTGCCAGCAGTTACCTTGGAGTTCCCTATAATTCACCCCTCCACTTT. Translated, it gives CASSYLGVPYNSPLHF.

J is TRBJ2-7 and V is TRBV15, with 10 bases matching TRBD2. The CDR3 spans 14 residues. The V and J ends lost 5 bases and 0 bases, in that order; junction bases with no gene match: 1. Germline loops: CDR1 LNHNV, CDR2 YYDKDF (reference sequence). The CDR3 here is CATSGTSASYEQYF. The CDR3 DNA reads TGTGCCACCAGCGGGACTAGCGCCTCCTACGAGCAGTACTTC.

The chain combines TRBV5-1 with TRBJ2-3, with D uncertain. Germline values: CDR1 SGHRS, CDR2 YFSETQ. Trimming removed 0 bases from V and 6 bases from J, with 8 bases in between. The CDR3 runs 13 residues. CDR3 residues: CASSLDNGDTQYF. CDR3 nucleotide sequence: TGCGCCAGCAGCTTGGACAACGGTGATACGCAGTATTTT.

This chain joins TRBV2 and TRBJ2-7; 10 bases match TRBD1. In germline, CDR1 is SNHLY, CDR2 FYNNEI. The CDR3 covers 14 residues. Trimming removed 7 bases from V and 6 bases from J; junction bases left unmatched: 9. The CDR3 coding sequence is TGTGCCAGCACCCGACAGGGGGCAAGATCCGAGCAGTACTTC. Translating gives CASTRQGARSEQYF. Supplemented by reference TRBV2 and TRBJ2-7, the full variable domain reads EPEVTQTPSHQVTQMGQEVILRCVPISNHLYFYWYRQILGQKVEFLVSFYNNEISEKSEIFDDQFSVERPDGSNFTLKIRSTKLEDSAMYFCASTRQGARSEQYFGPGTRLTVT.

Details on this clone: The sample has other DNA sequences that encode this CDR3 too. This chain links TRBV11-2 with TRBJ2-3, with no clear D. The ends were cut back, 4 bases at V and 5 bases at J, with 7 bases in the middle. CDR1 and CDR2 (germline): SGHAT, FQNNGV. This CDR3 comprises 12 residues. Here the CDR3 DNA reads TGTGCCAGCAGCTCTCGCTTAGATACGCAGTATTTT. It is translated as CASSSRLDTQYF.

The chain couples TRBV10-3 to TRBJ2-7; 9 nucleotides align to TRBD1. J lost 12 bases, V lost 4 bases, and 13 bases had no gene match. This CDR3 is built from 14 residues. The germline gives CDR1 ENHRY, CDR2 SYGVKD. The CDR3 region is CAISGARDRASWYF. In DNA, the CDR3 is TGTGCCATCAGTGGGGCGCGGGACAGGGCGTCTTGGTACTTC.

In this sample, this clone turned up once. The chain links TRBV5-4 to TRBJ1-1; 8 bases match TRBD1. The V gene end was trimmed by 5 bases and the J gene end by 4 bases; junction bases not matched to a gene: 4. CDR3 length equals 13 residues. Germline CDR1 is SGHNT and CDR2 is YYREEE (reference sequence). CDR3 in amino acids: CASSHRGGTEAFF. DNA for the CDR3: TGTGCCAGCAGTCACAGGGGGGGCACTGAAGCTTTCTTT.

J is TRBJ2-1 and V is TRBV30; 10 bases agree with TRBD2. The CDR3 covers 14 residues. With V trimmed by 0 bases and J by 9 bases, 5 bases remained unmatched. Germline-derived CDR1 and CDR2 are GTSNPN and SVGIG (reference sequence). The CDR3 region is CAWSVSAGGLEQFF. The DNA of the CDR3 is TGTGCCTGGAGTGTTTCAGCGGGGGGGCTTGAGCAGTTCTTC.

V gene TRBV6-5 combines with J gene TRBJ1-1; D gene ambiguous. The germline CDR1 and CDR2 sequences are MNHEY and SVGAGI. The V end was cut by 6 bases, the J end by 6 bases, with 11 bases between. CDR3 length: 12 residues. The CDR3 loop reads CASSRSPPEAFF. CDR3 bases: TGTGCCAGCAGCCGAAGTCCCCCTGAAGCTTTCTTT.